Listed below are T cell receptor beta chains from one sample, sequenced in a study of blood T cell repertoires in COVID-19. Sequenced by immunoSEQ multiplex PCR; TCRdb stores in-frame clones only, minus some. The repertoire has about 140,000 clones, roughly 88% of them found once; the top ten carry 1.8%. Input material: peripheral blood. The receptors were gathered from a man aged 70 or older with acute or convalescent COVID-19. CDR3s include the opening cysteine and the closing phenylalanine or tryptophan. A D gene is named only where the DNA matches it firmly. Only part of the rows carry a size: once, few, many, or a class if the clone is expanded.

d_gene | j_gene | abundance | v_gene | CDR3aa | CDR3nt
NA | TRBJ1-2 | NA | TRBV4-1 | CASSQEAANYGYTF | TGCGCCAGCAGCCAAGAGGCCGCTAACTATGGCTACACCTTC
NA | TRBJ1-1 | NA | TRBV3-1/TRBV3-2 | CASSPTALNTEAFF | TGTGCCAGCAGCCCTACAGCATTGAACACTGAAGCTTTCTTT
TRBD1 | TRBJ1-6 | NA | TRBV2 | CASRGRTGNNSPLHF | TGTGCCAGCAGGGGAAGGACAGGGAATAATTCACCCCTCCACTTT
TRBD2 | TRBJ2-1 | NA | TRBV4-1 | CASSQDRPPGTSGINEQFF | TGCGCCAGCAGCCAAGATCGTCCCCCCGGGACTAGCGGGATCAATGAGCAGTTCTTC
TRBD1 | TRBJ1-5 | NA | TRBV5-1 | CASSLEGPGGFFNQPQHF | TGCGCCAGCAGCTTGGAGGGCCCAGGGGGGTTCTTTAATCAGCCCCAGCATTTT
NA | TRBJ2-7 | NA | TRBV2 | CASSGLAAYEQYF | TGTGCCAGCAGTGGTCTAGCCGCCTACGAGCAGTACTTC
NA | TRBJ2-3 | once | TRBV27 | CASKLLTPGGPDTQYF | TGTGCCAGCAAGCTGCTGACCCCCGGAGGACCAGATACGCAGTATTTT
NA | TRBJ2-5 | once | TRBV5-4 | CASSREYQETQYF | TGTGCCAGCAGCCGGGAGTACCAAGAGACCCAGTACTTC
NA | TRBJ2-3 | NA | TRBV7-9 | CASSSRVTQYF | TGTGCCAGCAGCTCCAGGGTCACGCAGTATTTT
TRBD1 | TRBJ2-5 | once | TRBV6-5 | CASRGTAQETQYF | TGTGCCAGCAGAGGGACAGCCCAAGAGACCCAGTACTTC
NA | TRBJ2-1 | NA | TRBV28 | CASSLAGWNEQFF | TGTGCCAGCAGTTTAGCGGGATGGAATGAGCAGTTCTTC
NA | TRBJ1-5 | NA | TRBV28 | CASSLSWQPQHF | TGTGCCAGCAGTTTGAGTTGGCAGCCCCAGCATTTT
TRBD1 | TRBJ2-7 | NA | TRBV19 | CASSMVRDSYEQYF | TGTGCCAGTAGTATGGTCCGGGACAGCTACGAGCAGTACTTC
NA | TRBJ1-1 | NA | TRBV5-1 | CASRENLNTEAFF | TGCGCCAGCAGGGAGAACTTGAACACTGAAGCTTTCTTT
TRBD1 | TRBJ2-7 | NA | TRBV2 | CASKSGQGSHEQYF | TGTGCCAGCAAGTCGGGACAGGGATCCCACGAGCAGTACTTC
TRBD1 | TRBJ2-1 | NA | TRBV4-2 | CASSQADRGQFF | TGTGCCAGCAGCCAGGCTGACAGGGGGCAGTTCTTC
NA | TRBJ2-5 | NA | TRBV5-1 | CASSLLGEETQYF | TGCGCCAGCAGCTTATTAGGGGAAGAGACCCAGTACTTC
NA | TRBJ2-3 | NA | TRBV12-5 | CASGFAREAHTQYF | TGTGCTAGTGGTTTCGCCAGGGAAGCCCATACGCAGTATTTT
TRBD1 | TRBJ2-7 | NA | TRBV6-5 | CASSSTGSSYEQYF | TGTGCCAGCAGTTCGACAGGGTCATCCTACGAGCAGTACTTC
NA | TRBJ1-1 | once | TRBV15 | CATSAGLSGTEAFF | TGTGCCACCAGCGCCGGTTTAAGTGGCACTGAAGCTTTCTTT
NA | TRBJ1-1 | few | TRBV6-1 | CASSDGGNSFNTEAFF | TGTGCCAGCAGTGATGGGGGGAACAGTTTTAACACTGAAGCTTTCTTT
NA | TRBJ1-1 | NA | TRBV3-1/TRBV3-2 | CASSRGRGLNTEAFF | TGTGCCAGCAGCCGGGGGCGAGGGCTGAACACTGAAGCTTTCTTT
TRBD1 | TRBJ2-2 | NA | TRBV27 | CASSRTGTGELFF | TGTGCCAGCAGTAGGACAGGGACCGGGGAGCTGTTTTTT
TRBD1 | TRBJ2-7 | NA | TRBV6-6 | CASSSSGQPSYEQYF | TGTGCCAGCAGTTCCTCGGGACAGCCCTCCTACGAGCAGTACTTC
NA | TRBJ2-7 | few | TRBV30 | CAWSPMYEQYF | TGTGCCTGGAGTCCTATGTACGAGCAGTACTTC
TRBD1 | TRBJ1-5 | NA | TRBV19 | CASTSTGGNQPQHF | TGTGCCAGTACTTCAACAGGGGGCAATCAGCCCCAGCATTTT
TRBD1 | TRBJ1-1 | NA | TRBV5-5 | CASRGQGAANTEAFF | TGTGCCAGCAGGGGACAGGGGGCGGCGAACACTGAAGCTTTCTTT
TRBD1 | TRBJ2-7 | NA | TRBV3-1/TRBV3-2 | CASSQYDRVGHEQYF | TGTGCCAGCAGCCAATATGACAGGGTAGGCCACGAGCAGTACTTC
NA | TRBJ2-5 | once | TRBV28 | CASTKPTKETQYF | TGTGCCAGTACCAAGCCGACAAAAGAGACCCAGTACTTC
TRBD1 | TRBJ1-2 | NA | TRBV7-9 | CASSQFDRGFYGYTF | TGTGCCAGCAGCCAGTTCGACAGGGGCTTCTATGGCTACACCTTC
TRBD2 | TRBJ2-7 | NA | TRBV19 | CASSGGRALVSDEQYF | TGTGCCAGTAGTGGCGGGAGGGCCCTTGTTAGCGACGAGCAGTACTTC
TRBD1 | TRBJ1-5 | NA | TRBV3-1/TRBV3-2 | CASSQDSAAGGESLHF | TGTGCCAGCAGCCAAGATTCAGCGGCAGGGGGCGAATCCTTGCATTTT
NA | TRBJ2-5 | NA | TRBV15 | CATSRDSVQETQYF | TGTGCCACCAGCAGAGACAGTGTCCAAGAGACCCAGTACTTC
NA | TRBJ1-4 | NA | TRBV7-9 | CASSLDEGKLFF | TGTGCCAGCAGCTTAGACGAGGGAAAACTGTTTTTT
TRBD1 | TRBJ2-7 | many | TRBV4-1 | CASSQDWPGGSYEQYF | TGCGCCAGCAGCCAAGATTGGCCAGGGGGCTCCTACGAGCAGTACTTC
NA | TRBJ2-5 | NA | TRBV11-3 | CASSLELRGIARETQYF | TGTGCCAGCAGCTTAGAGTTACGGGGGATCGCGCGGGAGACCCAGTACTTC
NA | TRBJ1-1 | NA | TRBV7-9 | CASSLDSGEAFF | TGTGCCAGCAGCTTAGATAGCGGAGAAGCTTTCTTT
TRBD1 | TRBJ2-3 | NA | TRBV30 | CAWSIGQVTDTQYF | TGTGCCTGGAGTATAGGACAGGTAACAGATACGCAGTATTTT
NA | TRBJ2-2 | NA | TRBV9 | CASSANPENTGELFF | TGTGCCAGCAGCGCCAACCCAGAGAACACCGGGGAGCTGTTTTTT
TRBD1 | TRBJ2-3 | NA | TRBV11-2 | CASSPLQGAQYF | TGTGCCAGCAGCCCCCTACAGGGGGCGCAGTATTTT
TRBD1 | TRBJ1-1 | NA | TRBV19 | CASIIGQANTEAFF | TGTGCCAGTATCATCGGACAGGCGAACACTGAAGCTTTCTTT
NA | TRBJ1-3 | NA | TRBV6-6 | CASSYGEASSGNTIYF | TGTGCCAGCAGTTACGGAGAGGCATCCTCTGGAAACACCATATATTTT
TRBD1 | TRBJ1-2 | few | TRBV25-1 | CASRRTGGNGYTF | TGTGCCAGCAGGAGGACAGGGGGTAATGGCTACACCTTC
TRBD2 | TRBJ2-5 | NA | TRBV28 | CASSPVGGTLGETQYF | TGTGCCAGCAGCCCCGTGGGGGGGACCCTCGGTGAGACCCAGTACTTC
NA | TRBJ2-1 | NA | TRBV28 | CASSSGQSHNEQFF | TGTGCCAGCAGTTCCGGACAGTCACACAATGAGCAGTTCTTC
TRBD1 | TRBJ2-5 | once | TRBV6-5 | CASSTGGGGKTQYF | TGTGCCAGCAGTACAGGGGGCGGGGGAAAGACCCAGTACTTC
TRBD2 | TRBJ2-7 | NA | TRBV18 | CASGRDYEQYF | TGTGCCAGCGGGAGGGACTACGAGCAGTACTTC
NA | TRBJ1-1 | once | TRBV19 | CASSMQGNTEAFF | TGTGCCAGTAGTATGCAGGGAAACACTGAAGCTTTCTTT
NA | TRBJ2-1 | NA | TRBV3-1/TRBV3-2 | CASSHLSNEQFF | TGTGCCAGCAGCCACCTGTCCAATGAGCAGTTCTTC
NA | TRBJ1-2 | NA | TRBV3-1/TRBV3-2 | CASRPTGTSGYTF | TGTGCCAGCAGACCGACAGGCACTTCTGGCTACACCTTC
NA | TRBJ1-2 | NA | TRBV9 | CASSVGGDYGYTF | TGTGCCAGCAGCGTAGGGGGGGACTATGGCTACACCTTC
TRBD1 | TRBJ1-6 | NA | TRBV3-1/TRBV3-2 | CASSLGQDNSPLHF | TGTGCCAGCAGCTTGGGACAGGATAATTCACCCCTCCACTTT
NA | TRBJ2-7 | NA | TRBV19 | CASSQIAAYEQYF | TGTGCCAGTAGTCAGATAGCGGCTTACGAGCAGTACTTC
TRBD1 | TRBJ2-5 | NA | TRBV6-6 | CASSPLSAGTGGETQYF | TGTGCCAGCAGTCCACTCTCCGCCGGGACAGGCGGGGAGACCCAGTACTTC
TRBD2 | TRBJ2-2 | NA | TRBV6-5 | CASSYGGGATGELFF | TGTGCCAGCAGTTACGGGGGGGGAGCCACCGGGGAGCTGTTTTTT